This section outlines one T cell receptor (beta chain) sequence together with its context. The CDR3 is 13 residues long. V lost 2 bases and J lost 3, with 8 bases in between. Looked up from germline, CDR1 is MNHEY and CDR2 is SMNVEV (reference sequence). This sample is part of a study of shared clonotypes between healthy human individuals. The DNA input per sorted-subset replicate PCR was 150 to 200 ng, corresponding to 28,000 or so T cell genomes. Profiled with immunoSEQ multiplex PCR; TCRdb holds only in-frame clones, not every one. The sample consists of about 380,000 clones, around 96% of them appearing once.

The chain uses TRBV27 and TRBJ2-7, with unresolved D. The clonotype comes from a man aged 25-40 years in good health. The material sequenced was memory CD8+ T cells sorted from blood. Subset here: CD45RO+ cells pooled with CCR7-negative TemRA cells. This CDR3 is CASSLQTHYEQYF. CDR3 nucleotides: TGTGCCAGCAGTTTACAGACACACTACGAGCAGTACTTC.